This TCR beta chain was sequenced for a study of tumor and adjacent non-tumor tissue in lung cancer. Overall study results and limits: Shorter survival was associated with higher TCR diversity in tumors.

Three rounds of nested PCR, following a modified ARM-PCR protocol, produced the TCRbeta library. A single record per CDR3 protein comes from TCRdb applying MiXCR to the multiplex PCR reads. Of 130,000 or so distinct CDR3 sequences listed, 66% were seen once; the top ten hold 10% to 15%. Germline CDR1 reads MNHNS; CDR2 reads SASEGT. V was shortened by 9 bases and J by 2 bases, with 12 bases between the two germline ends. The CDR3 extends over 13 amino acids. The template was RNA from unsorted bulk tissue. Between August and November 2014, newly diagnosed, chemotherapy-naive lung cancer patients underwent thoracic surgery in China. This clonotype was recorded at least ten times. Its antigen is unidentified.

This clonotype was obtained from a man aged 30-40 years with non-small cell lung cancer. Sequencing was carried out using lung tumor tissue. The chain uses TRBV6-1 and TRBJ2-3; D tentatively fits TRBD1 or TRBD2 (5 bases each). This chain's CDR3 is CASQGRLTDTQYF. The DNA of the CDR3 is TGTGCCAGTCAGGGACGACTCACAGATACGCAGTATTTT.